Presented here are 28 T cell receptor beta chains from one specimen sequenced in a study of blood T cell repertoires in COVID-19. Assay: immunoSEQ multiplex PCR; the TCRdb copy retains only in-frame clones and omits some. The sample holds 200,000 to 250,000 clones, about 78% seen once. The sequenced sample was peripheral blood. The receptors come from a woman in her 70s with acute or convalescent COVID-19.

The CDR3 reads CASSQDQMAIGGEKLFF. CDR3 nucleotides: TGTGCCAGCAGCCAAGATCAAATGGCCATCGGGGGAGAAAAACTGTTTTTT. This rearrangement joins TRBV14 to TRBJ1-4, with D possibly matching TRBD1 (5 bases). This CDR3 comprises 17 residues. CDR1 is SGHDN and CDR2 is FVKESK in the germline V gene. V lost 0 bases and J lost 8, with 19 bases in between.

This clone was seen only once. This chain uses TRBV2 with TRBJ2-6, with a possible D match to TRBD2 (5 bases). Germline CDR1 is SNHLY and CDR2 is FYNNEI. The ends were cut back, 2 bases at V and 1 base at J, with 6 bases in the middle. This CDR3 has 15 residues. The CDR3 reads CASSESGSGANVLTF. In DNA form, the CDR3 reads TGTGCCAGCAGTGAATCGGGGTCTGGGGCCAACGTCCTGACTTTC.

V usage is TRBV7-9 and J usage is TRBJ2-2, with 9 bases lining up with TRBD1. The CDR3 extends over 16 amino acids. V shed 5 bases, J shed 3 bases, and the junction held 7 bases outside the gene matches. Germline CDR1 is SEHNR and CDR2 is FQNEAQ (reference sequence). CDR3 nucleotides: TGTGCCAGCAGCCCCCTTAGGACAGGGGACACCGGGGAGCTGTTTTTT. This sequence encodes CASSPLRTGDTGELFF.

The chain combines TRBV5-6 with TRBJ1-6; perhaps TRBD1 as D (5 bases). Looked up from germline, CDR1 is SGHDT and CDR2 is YYEEEE. The CDR3 consists of 14 residues. V lost 4 bases and J lost 7, with 12 bases in between. The CDR3 spells CASSRGRGNSPLHF. Here the CDR3 DNA reads TGTGCCAGCAGCCGCGGACGGGGGAATTCACCCCTCCACTTT.

The CDR3 DNA sequence: TGTGCCAGCAGACTACACTACGAGCAGTACTTC. Translated, it gives CASRLHYEQYF. The genes are TRBV2 and TRBJ2-7; D not resolved. V lost 6 bases to trimming and J lost 3 bases, with 6 bases between them. Germline V gene data show CDR1 as SNHLY and CDR2 as FYNNEI. The CDR3 has 11 amino acids.

This clone was seen a handful of times. The chain couples TRBV5-6 to TRBJ2-1, with a possible D match to TRBD1 (5 bases). V gave up 4 bases and J gave up 6 bases, with 8 bases separating them. Germline-derived CDR1 and CDR2 are SGHDT and YYEEEE. The CDR3 runs 12 residues. The CDR3 loop reads CASSRQTNEQFF. Here the CDR3 DNA reads TGTGCCAGCAGCCGACAGACCAATGAGCAGTTCTTC.

The chain carries TRBV6-6 and TRBJ2-3; D is perhaps TRBD2 (5 bases). The V and J ends lost 8 bases and 5 bases respectively, with 8 bases between them. CDR3 length: 11 residues. Germline values: CDR1 MNHNY, CDR2 SVGAGI (reference sequence). CDR3 sequence (DNA): TGTGCCAGCGGCGAGGGAGATACGCAGTATTTT. Its protein product is CASGEGDTQYF.

The J gene is TRBJ1-4, the V gene TRBV10-1; 7 bases are a match to TRBD1. Trimming at V came to 0 bases and at J to 5 bases, leaving 0 bases not matched to a gene. Per germline, CDR1 WNHNN and CDR2 SYGVQD (reference sequence). The CDR3 is 14 amino acids. CDR3: CASSESGQNEKLFF. CDR3 in DNA: TGCGCCAGCAGTGAGTCGGGACAGAATGAAAAACTGTTTTTT.

The CDR3 DNA follows: TGTGCCAGCAGCCAAAGACTAGCGGGAGTTTGGAATGAGCAGTTCTTC. It codes for CASSQRLAGVWNEQFF. The rearrangement joins TRBV3-1 (or the pseudogene TRBV3-2) to TRBJ2-1; TRBD2 aligns across 12 bases. V lost 2 bases, J lost 7 bases, and 6 bases stayed unmatched. The V gene's germline CDR1 is LGHDT and CDR2 YNNKEL (reference sequence). The CDR3 spans 16 residues.

The chain uses TRBV30 and TRBJ1-5; 7 bases align to TRBD1. The CDR3 loop spans 12 amino acids. Germline values: CDR1 GTSNPN, CDR2 SVGIG (reference sequence). Trimming took 2 bases from V and 7 from J; bases not matched to a gene: 2. The CDR3 sequence: CAWSRQGQPQHF. CDR3 sequence (DNA): TGTGCCTGGAGTAGACAGGGACAGCCCCAGCATTTT. The complete variable domain, with remaining parts taken from reference TRBV30 and TRBJ1-5, reads SQTIHQWPATLVQPVGSPLSLECTVEGTSNPNLYWYRQAAGRGLQLLFYSVGIGQISSEVPQNLSASRPQDRQFILSSKKLLLSDSGFYLCAWSRQGQPQHFGDGTRLSIL.

The chain uses TRBV7-8 and TRBJ1-1, with D uncertain. The CDR3 totals 13 residues. CDR1 and CDR2 from the germline V gene are SGHVS and FQNEAQ. Trimming removed 3 bases at V and 5 bases at J, with 10 bases between. The CDR3 nucleotides read TGTGCCAGCAGCTTCGGGAGAGGGACTGAAGCTTTCTTT. Translation: CASSFGRGTEAFF.

The chain couples TRBV3-1 (or the pseudogene TRBV3-2) to TRBJ2-4, with a possible D match to TRBD2 (5 bases). Germline CDR1 and CDR2: LGHDT and YNNKEL (reference sequence). This CDR3 spans 18 amino acids. Trimming took off 4 bases at V and 0 bases at J, with 19 bases between the two ends. The CDR3, as DNA: TGTGCCAGCAGCCCCCCTTCCCCCGGAGGAAGAGCCAAAAACATTCAGTACTTC. Its protein product is CASSPPSPGGRAKNIQYF.

V and J are TRBV19 and TRBJ2-5; TRBD2 matches 13 bases. The CDR3 is 19 residues long. Losses at the gene ends were 1 base for V and 3 bases for J; bases not matched to a gene: 11. CDR1 is LNHDA, CDR2 SQIVND, per germline (reference sequence). The CDR3 loop reads CASSIVVGVGLAGEETQYF. The CDR3 DNA sequence: TGTGCCAGTAGTATAGTAGTAGGCGTCGGACTAGCGGGAGAAGAGACCCAGTACTTC.

The V call is TRBV15, the J call TRBJ2-5; 11 bases agree with TRBD2. The germline V gene has CDR1 LNHNV and CDR2 YYDKDF (reference sequence). V trimming: 3 bases; J trimming: 1 base; junction bases outside the gene matches: 13. This CDR3 is 19 amino acids long. In DNA, the CDR3 is TGTGCCACCAGCAGCTTATTAAGGGGACTAGCGGCGATCCAAGAGACCCAGTACTTC. This sequence encodes CATSSLLRGLAAIQETQYF.

The chain joins TRBV28 to TRBJ2-1; 7 positions agree with TRBD2. After removal of 4 bases from V and 5 bases from J, the junction contained 11 bases not matched to a gene. This CDR3 is 16 amino acids long. The germline CDR1 and CDR2 sequences are MDHEN and SYDVKM. CDR3 coding DNA: TGTGCCAGCAGTTCCCCGGGGCTAGCGGACAACAATGAGCAGTTCTTC. Encoded protein: CASSSPGLADNNEQFF.

J is TRBJ2-7 and V is TRBV9; the match to TRBD2 covers 8 bases. Trimming removed 3 bases from V and 6 bases from J; junction bases left unmatched: 5. The germline CDR1 and CDR2 sequences are SGDLS and YYNGEE. The CDR3 is 13 residues long. In DNA, the CDR3 is TGTGCCAGCAGCGCCTCCCTAGCGGGCGAGCAGTACTTC. Translated, it gives CASSASLAGEQYF.

The sample holds one count of this clone. The rearrangement joins TRBV30 to TRBJ2-4, with 10 bases lining up with TRBD1. The CDR3 length is 14 residues. The germline V gene encodes CDR1 GTSNPN and CDR2 SVGIG (reference sequence). Losses at the gene ends were 0 bases for V and 8 bases for J; bases not matched to a gene: 4. CDR3: CAWSVQGQGDIQYF. The CDR3 nucleotides read TGTGCCTGGAGTGTACAAGGACAGGGGGACATTCAGTACTTC.

This clone was observed a single time. V is TRBV7-8 and J is TRBJ2-7, with a tentative D call TRBD1 (7 bases). The DNA end lines up better with TRBJ2-1; the J call may be wrong. Germline V CDR1 and CDR2: SGHVS, FQNEAQ. The length of the CDR3 is 15 residues. The CDR3 loop reads CASSPRQGLGNEQFF. DNA of the CDR3: TGTGCCAGCAGCCCTAGACAGGGACTTGGGAATGAGCAGTTCTTC.

The CDR3 sequence is CASSLDGTGTYNEQFF. CDR3 in DNA: TGTGCCAGCAGCTTAGACGGGACAGGAACCTACAATGAGCAGTTCTTC. The chain combines TRBV11-3 with TRBJ2-1, with 8 bases aligning to TRBD1. The germline gives CDR1 SGHNT, CDR2 YENEEA. This CDR3 contains 16 residues. V was pared by 0 bases and J by 2 bases, with 3 bases of the junction left unmatched.

The table lists this clone with a count of one. The V gene is TRBV7-9, the J gene TRBJ2-5, with 7 bases that match TRBD1. The ends lost 3 bases at V and 0 bases at J; junction bases unmatched: 7. CDR3 length: 16 residues. Germline V gene data show CDR1 as SEHNR and CDR2 as FQNEAQ (reference sequence). The CDR3 region is CASSLMDRTNQETQYF. In DNA form, the CDR3 reads TGTGCCAGCAGCTTGATGGACAGGACAAACCAAGAGACCCAGTACTTC.

V gene TRBV7-7 combines with J gene TRBJ2-5; 9 bases fit TRBD1. This CDR3 region has 14 residues. Germline V lookup: CDR1 SSHAT, CDR2 FNYEAQ (reference sequence). The V segment lost 5 bases and the J segment 3 bases; nucleotides outside the gene matches: 4. The CDR3: CASSMTGGEETQYF. Written as DNA, the CDR3 is TGTGCCAGCAGCATGACAGGGGGTGAAGAGACCCAGTACTTC.

The chain carries TRBV19 and TRBJ1-3; D uncertain. The CDR3 totals 16 residues. Trimming removed 3 bases from V and 0 bases from J, with 12 bases in between. CDR1 and CDR2 from the germline V gene are LNHDA and SQIVND (reference sequence). This chain's CDR3 is CASSIPAGPSGNTIYF. CDR3 DNA: TGTGCCAGTAGTATCCCCGCAGGCCCCTCTGGAAACACCATATATTTT.

The V gene is TRBV18, the J gene TRBJ1-4; TRBD1 might be the D (5 bases). Trimming took off 3 bases at V and 4 bases at J, with 12 bases between the two ends. The CDR3 totals 15 residues. CDR1 and CDR2 from the germline V gene are KGHSH and LQKENI. The CDR3 DNA follows: TGTGCCAGCTCACCGTCGACAGCCGATAATGAAAAACTGTTTTTT. Its protein product is CASSPSTADNEKLFF.

The rearrangement links TRBV3-1 (or the pseudogene TRBV3-2) to TRBJ1-3; perhaps TRBD1 as D (6 bases). The CDR3 extends over 17 amino acids. Trimming left V 1 base short and J 0 bases short, with 13 bases between. CDR1 and CDR2 (germline): LGHDT, YNNKEL (reference sequence). Written as DNA, the CDR3 is TGTGCCAGCAGCCAAGGGGGACACCAGAGCTCTGGAAACACCATATATTTT. Its protein product is CASSQGGHQSSGNTIYF.

This clone has a single count. The rearrangement joins TRBV10-3 to TRBJ2-1; TRBD1 is a possible D gene (6 bases). The CDR3 has 14 amino acids. V was pared by 0 bases and J by 9 bases, with 12 bases between. CDR1 is ENHRY, CDR2 SYGVKD, per germline. Here the CDR3 DNA reads TGTGCCATCAGTGAGTCCACAGGGATAGGTGAGCAGTTCTTC. It specifies CAISESTGIGEQFF.

This chain connects TRBV3-1 (or the pseudogene TRBV3-2) to TRBJ1-3; D ambiguous. The ends were cut back, 1 base at V and 1 base at J, with 8 bases in the middle. The CDR3 has 15 amino acids. The germline CDR1 and CDR2 sequences are LGHDT and YNNKEL (reference sequence). In DNA form, the CDR3 reads TGTGCCAGCAGCCAAGGTGGCGGATCTGGAAACACCATATATTTT. Its translation is CASSQGGGSGNTIYF.

V gene TRBV27 combines with J gene TRBJ2-2; 11 bases agree with TRBD2. The germline V gene has CDR1 MNHEY and CDR2 SMNVEV (reference sequence). Trimming cost V 10 bases and J 5 bases; bases outside gene matches: 9. The CDR3 spans 15 residues. Here the CDR3 reads CANPTSGVITGELFF. The CDR3 DNA sequence: TGTGCCAACCCGACTAGCGGGGTTATTACCGGGGAGCTGTTTTTT.

The gene calls are TRBV3-1 (or the pseudogene TRBV3-2) and TRBJ1-1; D is uncertain. This CDR3 contains 13 residues. The germline V gene encodes CDR1 LGHDT and CDR2 YNNKEL (reference sequence). V was shortened by 4 bases and J by 0 bases, with 6 bases between the two germline ends. For the CDR3, the DNA is TGTGCCAGCAGCCGTCCAATGAACACTGAAGCTTTCTTT. This encodes CASSRPMNTEAFF.